This T cell receptor beta chain was sequenced during a study of cytomegalovirus exposure and HLA in healthy donors. Turning to the study itself: Drawn from HLA-typed donors, some 80 million unique TCRs were held in an early data release.

Amplification used 60 Vbeta primers and 13 Jbeta primers. Measured with immunoSEQ multiplex PCR; TCRdb has only the in-frame clones, and not every one. The table includes 99,000 or so clones, approximately 72% detected once. This receptor was taken from a man aged 25-40 years in good health and CMV-seronegative. Input material: PBMCs.

The CDR3 region is CASSLIQGYEQYF. As DNA, the CDR3 is TGTGCCAGCAGTCTCATACAGGGATACGAGCAGTACTTC. The chain has TRBV27 and TRBJ2-7, with a weak D call TRBD1 (6 bases). The V end was cut by 5 bases, the J end by 4 bases, with 12 bases between. The CDR3 has 13 amino acids. Germline assignment: CDR1 MNHEY and CDR2 SMNVEV (reference sequence).